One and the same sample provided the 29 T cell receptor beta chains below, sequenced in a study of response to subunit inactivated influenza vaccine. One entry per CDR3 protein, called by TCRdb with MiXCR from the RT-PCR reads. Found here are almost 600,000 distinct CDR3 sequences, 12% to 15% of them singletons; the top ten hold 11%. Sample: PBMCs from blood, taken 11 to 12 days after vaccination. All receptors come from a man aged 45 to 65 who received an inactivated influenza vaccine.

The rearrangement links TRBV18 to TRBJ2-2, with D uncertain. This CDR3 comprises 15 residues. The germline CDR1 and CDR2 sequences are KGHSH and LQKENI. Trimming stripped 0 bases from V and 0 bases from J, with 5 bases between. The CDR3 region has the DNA TGTGCCAGCTCACCACCCGAGACGAACACCGGGGAGCTGTTTTTT. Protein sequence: CASSPPETNTGELFF.

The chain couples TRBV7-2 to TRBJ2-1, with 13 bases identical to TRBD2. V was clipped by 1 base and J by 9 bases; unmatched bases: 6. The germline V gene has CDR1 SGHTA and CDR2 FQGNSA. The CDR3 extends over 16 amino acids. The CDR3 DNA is TGTGCCAGCAGCTTAGTACTAGCGGGAGGGCCAGGTGAGCAGTTCTTC. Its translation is CASSLVLAGGPGEQFF.

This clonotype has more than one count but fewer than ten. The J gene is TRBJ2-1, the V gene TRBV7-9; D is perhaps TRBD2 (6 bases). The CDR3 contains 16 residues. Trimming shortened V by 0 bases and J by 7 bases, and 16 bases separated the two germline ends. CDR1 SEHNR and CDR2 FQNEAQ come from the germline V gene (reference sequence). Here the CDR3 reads CASSLAGGKTGNEQFF. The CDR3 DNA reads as TGTGCCAGCAGCTTAGCGGGCGGGAAAACGGGGAATGAGCAGTTCTTC.

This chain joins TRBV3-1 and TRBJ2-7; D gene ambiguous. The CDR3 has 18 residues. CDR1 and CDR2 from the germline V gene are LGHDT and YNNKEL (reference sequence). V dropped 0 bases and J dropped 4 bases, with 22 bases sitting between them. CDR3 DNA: TGTGCCAGCAGCCAAGATGCCTATGCATTCTCCAAAGGGTACGAGCAGTACTTC. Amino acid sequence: CASSQDAYAFSKGYEQYF.

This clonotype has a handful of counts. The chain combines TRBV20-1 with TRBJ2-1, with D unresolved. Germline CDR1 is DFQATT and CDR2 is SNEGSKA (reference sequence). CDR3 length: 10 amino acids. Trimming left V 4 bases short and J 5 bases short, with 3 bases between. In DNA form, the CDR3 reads TGCAGTGCTACCGACAATGAGCAGTTCTTC. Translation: CSATDNEQFF.

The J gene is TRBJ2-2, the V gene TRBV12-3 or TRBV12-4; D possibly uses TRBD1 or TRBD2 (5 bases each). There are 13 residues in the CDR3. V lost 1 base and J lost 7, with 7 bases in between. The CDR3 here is CASSLGGFGELFF. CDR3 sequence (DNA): TGTGCCAGCAGTTTAGGGGGGTTCGGGGAGCTGTTTTTT.

The chain's CDR3 is CASRHGQGNSYEQYF. The CDR3 DNA reads as TGTGCCAGCAGACACGGACAGGGGAATTCCTACGAGCAGTACTTC. The chain uses TRBV14 and TRBJ2-7, with 9 bases fitting TRBD1. The ends lost 6 bases at V and 1 base at J; junction bases unmatched: 7. CDR3 length equals 15 residues. Germline lookup yields CDR1 SGHDN and CDR2 FVKESK.

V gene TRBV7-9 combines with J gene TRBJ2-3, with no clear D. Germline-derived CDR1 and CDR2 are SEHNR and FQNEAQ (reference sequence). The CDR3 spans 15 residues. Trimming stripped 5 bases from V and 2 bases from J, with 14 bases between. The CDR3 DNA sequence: TGTGCCAGCAGCCGCGGCACAGAGTTCACAGATACGCAGTATTTT. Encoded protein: CASSRGTEFTDTQYF.

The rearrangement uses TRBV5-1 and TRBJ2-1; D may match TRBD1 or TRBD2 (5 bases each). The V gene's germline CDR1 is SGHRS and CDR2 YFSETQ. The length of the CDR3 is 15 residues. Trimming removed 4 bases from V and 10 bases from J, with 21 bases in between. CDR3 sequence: CASSKPGPTLEEQFF. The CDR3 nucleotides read TGCGCCAGCAGCAAACCGGGACCAACCTTAGAAGAGCAGTTCTTC.

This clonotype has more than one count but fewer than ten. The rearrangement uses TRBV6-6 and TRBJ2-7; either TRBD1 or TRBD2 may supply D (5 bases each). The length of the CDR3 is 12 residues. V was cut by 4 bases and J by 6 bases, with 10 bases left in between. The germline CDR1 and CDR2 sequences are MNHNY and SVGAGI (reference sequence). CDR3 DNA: TGTGCCAGCAGTTCCGGGACGGGCGAGCAGTACTTC. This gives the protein CASSSGTGEQYF.

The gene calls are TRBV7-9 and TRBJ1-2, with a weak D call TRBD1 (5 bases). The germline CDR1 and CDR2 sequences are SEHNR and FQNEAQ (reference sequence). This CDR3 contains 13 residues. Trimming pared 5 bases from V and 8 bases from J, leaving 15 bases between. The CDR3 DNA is TGTGCCAGCAGCCCGAGGTCTCGGGGCGGCTACACCTTC. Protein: CASSPRSRGGYTF.

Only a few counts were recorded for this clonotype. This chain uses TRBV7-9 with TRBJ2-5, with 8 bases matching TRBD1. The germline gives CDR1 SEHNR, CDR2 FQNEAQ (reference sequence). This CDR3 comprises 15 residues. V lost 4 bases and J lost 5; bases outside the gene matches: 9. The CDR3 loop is CASSSGQVGLETQYF. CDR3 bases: TGTGCCAGCAGCTCGGGACAGGTGGGGTTGGAGACCCAGTACTTC. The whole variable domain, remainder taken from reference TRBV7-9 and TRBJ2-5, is DTGVSQNPRHKITKRGQNVTFRCDPISEHNRLYWYRQTLGQGPEFLTYFQNEAQLEKSRLLSDRFSAERPKGSFSTLEIQRTEQGDSAMYLCASSSGQVGLETQYFGPGTRLLVL.

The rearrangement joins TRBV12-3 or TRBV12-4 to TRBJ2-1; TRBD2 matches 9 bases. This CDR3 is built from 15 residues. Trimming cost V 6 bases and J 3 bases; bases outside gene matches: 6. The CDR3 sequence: CASRPGLAFYNEQFF. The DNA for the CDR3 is TGTGCCAGCAGACCAGGACTAGCGTTCTACAATGAGCAGTTCTTC.

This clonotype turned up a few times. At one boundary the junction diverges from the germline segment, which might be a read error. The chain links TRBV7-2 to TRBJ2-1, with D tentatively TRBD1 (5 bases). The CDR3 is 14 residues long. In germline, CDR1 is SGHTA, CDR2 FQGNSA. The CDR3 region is CASTLAGRYNEQFF. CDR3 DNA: TGTGCCAGCACCTTAGCAGGGCGATACAATGAGCAGTTCTTC. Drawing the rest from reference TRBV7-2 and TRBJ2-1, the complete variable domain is GAGVSQSPSNKVTEKGKDVELRCDPISGHTALYWYRQSLGQGLEFLIYFQGNSAPDKSGLPSDRFSAERTGGSVSTLTIQRTQQEDSAVYLCASTLAGRYNEQFFGPGTRLTVL.

The CDR3 DNA reads as TGTGCCACCAGCAGAGATTTGAGGGAAACCCAGTACTTC. Protein product: CATSRDLRETQYF. The V and J genes are TRBV15 and TRBJ2-5, with D perhaps matching TRBD2 (5 bases). V lost 0 bases and J lost 8, with 10 bases in between. The CDR3 spans 13 residues. Per the germline V gene, CDR1 is LNHNV and CDR2 is YYDKDF (reference sequence).

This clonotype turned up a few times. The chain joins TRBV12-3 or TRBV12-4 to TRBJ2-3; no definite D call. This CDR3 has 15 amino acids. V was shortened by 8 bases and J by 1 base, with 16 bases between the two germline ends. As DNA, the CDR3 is TGTGCCAGCGGAAGTTCTAACGAAGGCACAGATACGCAGTATTTT. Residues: CASGSSNEGTDTQYF.

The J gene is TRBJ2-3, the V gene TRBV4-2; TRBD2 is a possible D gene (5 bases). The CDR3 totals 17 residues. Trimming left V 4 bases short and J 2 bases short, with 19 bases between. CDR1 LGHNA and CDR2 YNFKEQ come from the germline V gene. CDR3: CASSRHREPDPTDTQYF. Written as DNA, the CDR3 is TGTGCCAGCAGCCGACACCGGGAACCCGATCCCACAGATACGCAGTATTTT.

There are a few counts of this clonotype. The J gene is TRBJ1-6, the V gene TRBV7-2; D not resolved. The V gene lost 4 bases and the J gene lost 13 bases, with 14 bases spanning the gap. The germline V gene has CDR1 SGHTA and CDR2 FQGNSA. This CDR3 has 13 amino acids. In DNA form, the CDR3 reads TGTGCCAGCAGCTCATGGACGGAGGAGCCCCTCCACTTT. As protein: CASSSWTEEPLHF.

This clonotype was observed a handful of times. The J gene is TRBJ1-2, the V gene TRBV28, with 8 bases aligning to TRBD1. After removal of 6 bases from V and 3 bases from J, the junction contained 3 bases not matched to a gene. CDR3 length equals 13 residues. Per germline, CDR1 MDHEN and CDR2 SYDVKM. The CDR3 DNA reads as TGTGCCAGCAGACCACAGGGGGACTATGGCTACACCTTC. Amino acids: CASRPQGDYGYTF.

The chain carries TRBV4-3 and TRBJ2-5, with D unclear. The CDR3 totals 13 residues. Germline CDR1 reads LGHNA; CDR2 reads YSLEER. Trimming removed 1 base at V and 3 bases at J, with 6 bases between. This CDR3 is CASSQASKETQYF. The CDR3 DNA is TGCGCCAGCAGCCAAGCCTCCAAAGAGACCCAGTACTTC.

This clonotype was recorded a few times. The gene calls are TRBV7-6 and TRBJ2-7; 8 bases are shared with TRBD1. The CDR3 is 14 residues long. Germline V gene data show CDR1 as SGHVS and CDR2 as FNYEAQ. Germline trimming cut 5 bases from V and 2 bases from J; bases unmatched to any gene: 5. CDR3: CASSAGQAAYEQYF. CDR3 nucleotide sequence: TGTGCCAGCAGCGCGGGACAGGCAGCCTACGAGCAGTACTTC.

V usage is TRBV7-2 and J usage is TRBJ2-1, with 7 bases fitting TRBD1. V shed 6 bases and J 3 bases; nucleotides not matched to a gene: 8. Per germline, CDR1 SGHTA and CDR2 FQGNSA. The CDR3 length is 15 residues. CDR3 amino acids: CASRPPGGIYNEQFF. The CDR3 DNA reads TGTGCCAGCAGACCGCCAGGGGGTATCTACAATGAGCAGTTCTTC.

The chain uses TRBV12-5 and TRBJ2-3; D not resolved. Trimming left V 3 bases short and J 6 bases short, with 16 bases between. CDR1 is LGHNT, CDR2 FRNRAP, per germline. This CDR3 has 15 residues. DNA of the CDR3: TGTGCTAGTGGTTTCCCCCGGGTCCCCGGGGATACGCAGTATTTT. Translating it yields CASGFPRVPGDTQYF.

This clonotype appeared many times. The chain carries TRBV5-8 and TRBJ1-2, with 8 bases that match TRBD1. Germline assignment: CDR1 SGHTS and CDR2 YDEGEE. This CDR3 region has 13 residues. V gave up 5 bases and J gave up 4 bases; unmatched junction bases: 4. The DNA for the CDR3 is TGTGCCAGCAGGTTAACAGGGGGCTATGGCTACACCTTC. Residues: CASRLTGGYGYTF.

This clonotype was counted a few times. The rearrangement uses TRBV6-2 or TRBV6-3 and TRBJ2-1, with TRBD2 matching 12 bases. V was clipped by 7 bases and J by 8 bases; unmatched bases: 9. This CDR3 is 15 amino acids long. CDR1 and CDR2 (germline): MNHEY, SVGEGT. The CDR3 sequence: CASKGTSGLLDEQFF. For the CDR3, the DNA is TGTGCCAGCAAAGGGACTAGCGGGCTTTTGGATGAGCAGTTCTTC.

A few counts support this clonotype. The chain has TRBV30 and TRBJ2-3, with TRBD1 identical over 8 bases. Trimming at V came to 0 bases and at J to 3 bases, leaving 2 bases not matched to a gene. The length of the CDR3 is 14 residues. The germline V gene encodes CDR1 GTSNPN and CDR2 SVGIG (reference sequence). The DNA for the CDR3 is TGTGCCTGGAGTGTAGGACAGGGAACAGATACGCAGTATTTT. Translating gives CAWSVGQGTDTQYF.

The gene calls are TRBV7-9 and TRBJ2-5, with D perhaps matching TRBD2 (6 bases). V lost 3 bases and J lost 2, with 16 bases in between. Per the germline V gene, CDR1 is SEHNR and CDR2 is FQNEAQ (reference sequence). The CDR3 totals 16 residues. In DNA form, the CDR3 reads TGTGCCAGCAGCTTGGGACTGGGGACGGAACAAGAGACCCAGTACTTC. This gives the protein CASSLGLGTEQETQYF.

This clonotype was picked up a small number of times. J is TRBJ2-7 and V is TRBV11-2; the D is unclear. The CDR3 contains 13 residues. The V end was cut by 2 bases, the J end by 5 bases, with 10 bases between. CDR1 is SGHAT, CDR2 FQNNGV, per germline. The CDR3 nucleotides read TGTGCCAGCAGCTTACAAGCCCCAAACGAGCAGTACTTC. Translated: CASSLQAPNEQYF.

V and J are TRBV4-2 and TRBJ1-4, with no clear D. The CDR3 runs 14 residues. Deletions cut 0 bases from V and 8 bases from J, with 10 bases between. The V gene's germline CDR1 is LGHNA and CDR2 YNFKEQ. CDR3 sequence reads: CASSQDGAGEKLFF. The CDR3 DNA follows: TGTGCCAGCAGCCAAGACGGCGCTGGAGAAAAACTGTTTTTT.